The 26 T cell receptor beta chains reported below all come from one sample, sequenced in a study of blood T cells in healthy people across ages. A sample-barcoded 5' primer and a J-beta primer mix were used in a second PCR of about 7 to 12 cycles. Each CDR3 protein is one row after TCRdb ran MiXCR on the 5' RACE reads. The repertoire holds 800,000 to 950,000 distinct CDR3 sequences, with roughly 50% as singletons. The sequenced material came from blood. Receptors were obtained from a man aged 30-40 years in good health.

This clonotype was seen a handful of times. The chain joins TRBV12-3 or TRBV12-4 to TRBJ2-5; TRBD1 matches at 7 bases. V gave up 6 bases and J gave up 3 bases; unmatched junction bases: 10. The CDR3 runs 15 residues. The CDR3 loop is CASRPTGSPKETQYF. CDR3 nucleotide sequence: TGTGCCAGCAGGCCGACAGGGTCCCCAAAAGAGACCCAGTACTTC.

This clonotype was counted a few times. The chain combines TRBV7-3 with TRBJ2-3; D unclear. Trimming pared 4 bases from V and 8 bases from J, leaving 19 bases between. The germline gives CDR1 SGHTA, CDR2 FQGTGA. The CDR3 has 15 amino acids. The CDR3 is CASSSSSQSRGTQYF. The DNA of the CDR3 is TGTGCCAGCAGCTCCTCAAGCCAATCCAGAGGTACGCAGTATTTT.

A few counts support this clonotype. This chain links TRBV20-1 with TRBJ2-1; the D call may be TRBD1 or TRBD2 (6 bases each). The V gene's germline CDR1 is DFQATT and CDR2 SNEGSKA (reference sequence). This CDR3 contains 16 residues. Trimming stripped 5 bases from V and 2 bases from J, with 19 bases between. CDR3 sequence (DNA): TGCAGTGCTTCTCCCCCCCGGGGGCGCACCTACAATGAGCAGTTCTTC. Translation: CSASPPRGRTYNEQFF.

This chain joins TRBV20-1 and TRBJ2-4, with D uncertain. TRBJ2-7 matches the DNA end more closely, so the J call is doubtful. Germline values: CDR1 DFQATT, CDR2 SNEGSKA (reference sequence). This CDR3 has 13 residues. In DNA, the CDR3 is TGCAGTGCTTCCGGCCGCAGGCCGCACGAGCAGTACTTC. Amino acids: CSASGRRPHEQYF.

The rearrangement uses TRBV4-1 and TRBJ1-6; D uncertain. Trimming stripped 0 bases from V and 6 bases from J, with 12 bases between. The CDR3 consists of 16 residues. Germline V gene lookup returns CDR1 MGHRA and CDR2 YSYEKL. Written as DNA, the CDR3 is TGCGCCAGCAGCCAAGAGGTGACCTCCGGTAATTCACCCCTCCACTTT. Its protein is CASSQEVTSGNSPLHF.

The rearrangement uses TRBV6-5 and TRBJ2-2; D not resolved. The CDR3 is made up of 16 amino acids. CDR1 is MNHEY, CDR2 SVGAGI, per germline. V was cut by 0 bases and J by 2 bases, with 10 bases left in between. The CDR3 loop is CASSYSYKANTGELFF. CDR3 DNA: TGTGCCAGCAGTTACTCGTATAAAGCAAACACCGGGGAGCTGTTTTTT.

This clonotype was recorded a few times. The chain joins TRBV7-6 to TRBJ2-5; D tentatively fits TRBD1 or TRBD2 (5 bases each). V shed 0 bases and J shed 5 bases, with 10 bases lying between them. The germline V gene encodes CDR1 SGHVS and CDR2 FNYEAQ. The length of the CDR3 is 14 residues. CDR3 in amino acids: CASSLAGEWETQYF. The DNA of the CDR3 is TGTGCCAGCAGCTTAGCGGGGGAATGGGAGACCCAGTACTTC.

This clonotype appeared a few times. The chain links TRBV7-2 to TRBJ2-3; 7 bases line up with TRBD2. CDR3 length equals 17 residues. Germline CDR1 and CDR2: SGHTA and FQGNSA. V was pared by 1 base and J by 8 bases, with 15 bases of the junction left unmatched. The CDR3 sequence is CASSLVASSGGDGTQYF. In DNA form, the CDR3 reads TGTGCCAGCAGCTTAGTGGCCTCTAGCGGAGGAGACGGTACGCAGTATTTT.

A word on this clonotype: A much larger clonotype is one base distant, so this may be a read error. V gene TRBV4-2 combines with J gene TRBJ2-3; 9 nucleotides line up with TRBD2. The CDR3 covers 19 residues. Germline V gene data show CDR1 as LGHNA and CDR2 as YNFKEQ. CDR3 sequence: CASSQEDSSGTYDTDTRYF. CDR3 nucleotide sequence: TGTGCCAGCAGCCAAGAAGATTCTAGCGGGACATACGACACAGATACGCGGTATTTT.

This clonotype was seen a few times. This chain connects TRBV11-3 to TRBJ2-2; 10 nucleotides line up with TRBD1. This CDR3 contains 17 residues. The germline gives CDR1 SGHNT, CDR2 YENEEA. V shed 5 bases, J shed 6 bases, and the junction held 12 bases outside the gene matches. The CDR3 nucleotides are TGTGCCAGCAGCCCCCTCCCGGGACAGGGGAGTCCCGGGGAGCTGTTTTTT. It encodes CASSPLPGQGSPGELFF.

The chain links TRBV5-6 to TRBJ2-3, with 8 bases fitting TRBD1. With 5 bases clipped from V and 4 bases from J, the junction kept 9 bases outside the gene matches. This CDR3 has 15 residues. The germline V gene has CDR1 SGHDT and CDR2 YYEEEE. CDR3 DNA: TGTGCCAGCAGTTACGGACAGGGTTACGCAGATACGCAGTATTTT. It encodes CASSYGQGYADTQYF.

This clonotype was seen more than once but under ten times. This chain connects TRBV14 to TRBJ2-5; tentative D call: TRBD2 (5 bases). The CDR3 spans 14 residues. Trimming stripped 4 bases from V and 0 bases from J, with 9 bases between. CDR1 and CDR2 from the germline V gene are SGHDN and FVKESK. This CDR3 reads CASSPDLYQETQYF. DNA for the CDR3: TGTGCCAGCAGCCCGGACTTATACCAAGAGACCCAGTACTTC.

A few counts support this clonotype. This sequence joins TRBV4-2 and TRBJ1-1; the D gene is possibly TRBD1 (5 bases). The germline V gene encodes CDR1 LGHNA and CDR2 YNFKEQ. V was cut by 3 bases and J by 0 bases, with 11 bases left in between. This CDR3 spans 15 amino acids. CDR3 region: CASSQSGEMNTEAFF. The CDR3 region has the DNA TGTGCCAGCAGCCAGTCGGGGGAGATGAACACTGAAGCTTTCTTT.

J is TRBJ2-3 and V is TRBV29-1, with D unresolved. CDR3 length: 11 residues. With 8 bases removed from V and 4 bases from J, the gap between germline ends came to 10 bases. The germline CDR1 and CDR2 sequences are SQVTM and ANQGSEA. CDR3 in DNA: TGCAGCCTGGACGCAGCAGATACGCAGTATTTT. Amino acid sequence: CSLDAADTQYF.

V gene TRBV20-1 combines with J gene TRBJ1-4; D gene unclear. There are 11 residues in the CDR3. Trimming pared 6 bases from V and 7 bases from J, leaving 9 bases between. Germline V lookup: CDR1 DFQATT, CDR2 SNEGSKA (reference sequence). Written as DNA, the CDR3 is TGCAGTGCCCGCAGAGGTGAAAAACTGTTTTTT. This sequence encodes CSARRGEKLFF.

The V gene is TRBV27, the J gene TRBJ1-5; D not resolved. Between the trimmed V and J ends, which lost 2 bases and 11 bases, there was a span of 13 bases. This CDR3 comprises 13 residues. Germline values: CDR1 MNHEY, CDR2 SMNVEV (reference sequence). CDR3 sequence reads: CASSLGASAAQHF. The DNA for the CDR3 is TGTGCCAGCAGTTTAGGAGCGTCCGCGGCCCAGCATTTT.

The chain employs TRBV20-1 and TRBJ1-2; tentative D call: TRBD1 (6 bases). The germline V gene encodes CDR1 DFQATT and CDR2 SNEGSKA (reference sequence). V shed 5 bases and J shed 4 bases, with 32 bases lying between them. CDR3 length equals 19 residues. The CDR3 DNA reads TGCAGTGCTCCCAAGGGGGGGGGACCTAAGACAGGCCCGGTCTATGGCTACACCTTC. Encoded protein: CSAPKGGGPKTGPVYGYTF.

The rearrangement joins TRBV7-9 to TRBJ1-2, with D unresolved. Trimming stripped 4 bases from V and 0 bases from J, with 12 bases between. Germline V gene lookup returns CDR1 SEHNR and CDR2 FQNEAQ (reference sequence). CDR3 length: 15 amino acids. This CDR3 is CASSSIPTSNYGYTF. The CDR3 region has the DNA TGTGCCAGCAGCTCAATTCCAACGTCTAACTATGGCTACACCTTC.

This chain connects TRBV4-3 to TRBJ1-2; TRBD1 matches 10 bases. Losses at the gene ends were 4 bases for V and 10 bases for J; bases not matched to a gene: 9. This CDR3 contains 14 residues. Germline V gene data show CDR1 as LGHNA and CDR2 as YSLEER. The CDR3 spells CASSRGTGENPYTF. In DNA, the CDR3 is TGCGCCAGCAGCCGCGGGACAGGGGAAAACCCCTACACCTTC.

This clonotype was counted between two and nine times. As DNA, the CDR3 is TGTGCCAGCTGTGCGGGACAGGGGAGTTCCTACGAGCAGTACTTC. This sequence encodes CASCAGQGSSYEQYF. The chain employs TRBV6-5 and TRBJ2-7; 10 bases fit TRBD1. CDR3 length: 15 amino acids. Germline loops: CDR1 MNHEY, CDR2 SVGAGI. J was trimmed by 1 base and V by 8 bases; bases with no gene match: 8.

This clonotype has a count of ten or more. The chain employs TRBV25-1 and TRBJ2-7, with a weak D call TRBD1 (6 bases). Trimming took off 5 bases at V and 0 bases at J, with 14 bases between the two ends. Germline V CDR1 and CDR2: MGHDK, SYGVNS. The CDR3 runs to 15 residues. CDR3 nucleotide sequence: TGTGCCAGCAGTTCCGGGACACTGAACTCCTACGAGCAGTACTTC. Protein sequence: CASSSGTLNSYEQYF.

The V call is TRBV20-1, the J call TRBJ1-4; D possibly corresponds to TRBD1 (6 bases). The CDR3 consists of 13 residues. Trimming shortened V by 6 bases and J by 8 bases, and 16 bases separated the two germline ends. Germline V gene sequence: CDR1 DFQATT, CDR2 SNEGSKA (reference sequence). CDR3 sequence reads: CSATGGAWEKLFF. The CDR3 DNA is TGCAGTGCCACCGGGGGGGCATGGGAAAAACTGTTTTTT.

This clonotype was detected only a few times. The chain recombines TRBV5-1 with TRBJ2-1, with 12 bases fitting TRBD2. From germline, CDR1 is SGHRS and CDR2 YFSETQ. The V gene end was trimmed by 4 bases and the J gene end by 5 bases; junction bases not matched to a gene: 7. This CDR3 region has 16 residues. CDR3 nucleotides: TGCGCCAGCAGCGAACGACTAGCGGGGGAGCACAATGAGCAGTTCTTC. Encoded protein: CASSERLAGEHNEQFF. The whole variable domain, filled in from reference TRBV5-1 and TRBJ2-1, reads KAGVTQTPRYLIKTRGQQVTLSCSPISGHRSVSWYQQTPGQGLQFLFEYFSETQRNKGNFPGRFSGRQFSNSRSEMNVSTLELGDSALYLCASSERLAGEHNEQFFGPGTRLTVL.

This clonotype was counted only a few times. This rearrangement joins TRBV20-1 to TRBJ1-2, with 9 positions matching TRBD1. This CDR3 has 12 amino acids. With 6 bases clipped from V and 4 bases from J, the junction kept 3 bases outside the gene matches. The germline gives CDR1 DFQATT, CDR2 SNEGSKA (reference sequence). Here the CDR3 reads CSAATGGYGYTF. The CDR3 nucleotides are TGCAGTGCGGCGACAGGGGGCTATGGCTACACCTTC.

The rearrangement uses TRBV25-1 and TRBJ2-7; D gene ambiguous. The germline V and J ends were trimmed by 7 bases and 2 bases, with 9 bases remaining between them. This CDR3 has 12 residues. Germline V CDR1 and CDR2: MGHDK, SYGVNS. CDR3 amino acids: CASTRDPYEQYF. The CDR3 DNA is TGTGCCAGCACACGCGACCCCTACGAGCAGTACTTC.

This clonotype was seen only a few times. CDR3 loop: CSVEVLGIQETQYF. In DNA form, the CDR3 reads TGCAGCGTGGAGGTTCTAGGGATTCAAGAGACCCAGTACTTC. The chain couples TRBV29-1 to TRBJ2-5, with TRBD2 as a possible D gene (5 bases). The ends were cut back, 6 bases at V and 2 bases at J, with 16 bases in the middle. Germline CDR1 SQVTM, CDR2 ANQGSEA. The CDR3 runs 14 residues.